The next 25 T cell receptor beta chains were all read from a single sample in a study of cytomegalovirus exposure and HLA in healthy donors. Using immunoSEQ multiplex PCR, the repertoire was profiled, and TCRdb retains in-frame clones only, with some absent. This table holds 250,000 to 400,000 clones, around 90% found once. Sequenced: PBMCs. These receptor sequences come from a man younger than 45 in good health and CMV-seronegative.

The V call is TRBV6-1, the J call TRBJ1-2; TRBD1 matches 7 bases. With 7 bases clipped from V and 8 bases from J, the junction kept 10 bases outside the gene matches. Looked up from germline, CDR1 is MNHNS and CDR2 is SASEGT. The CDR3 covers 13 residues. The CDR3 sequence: CASIMDRPRGYTF. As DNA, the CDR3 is TGTGCCAGCATTATGGACAGGCCGCGAGGCTACACCTTC.

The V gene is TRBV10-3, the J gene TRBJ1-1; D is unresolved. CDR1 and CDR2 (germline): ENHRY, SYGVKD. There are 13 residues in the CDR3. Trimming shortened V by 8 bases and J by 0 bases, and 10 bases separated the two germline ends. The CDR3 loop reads CAILEQLNTEAFF. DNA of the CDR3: TGTGCCATCTTGGAACAGCTGAACACTGAAGCTTTCTTT.

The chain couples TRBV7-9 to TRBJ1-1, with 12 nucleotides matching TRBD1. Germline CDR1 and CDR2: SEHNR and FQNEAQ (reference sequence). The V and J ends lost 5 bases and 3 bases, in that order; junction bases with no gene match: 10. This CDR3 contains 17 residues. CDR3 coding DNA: TGTGCCAGCAGCCTCCCGGGACAGGGGGCTGAGGACACTGAAGCTTTCTTT. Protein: CASSLPGQGAEDTEAFF. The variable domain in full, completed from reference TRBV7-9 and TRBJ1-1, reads DTGVSQNPRHKITKRGQNVTFRCDPISEHNRLYWYRQTLGQGPEFLTYFQNEAQLEKSRLLSDRFSAERPKGSFSTLEIQRTEQGDSAMYLCASSLPGQGAEDTEAFFGQGTRLTVV.

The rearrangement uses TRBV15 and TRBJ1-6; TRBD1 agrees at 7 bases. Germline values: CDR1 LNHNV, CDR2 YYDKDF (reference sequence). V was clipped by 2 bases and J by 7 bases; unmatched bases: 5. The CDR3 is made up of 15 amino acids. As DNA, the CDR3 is TGTGCCACCAGCAGAAACCTGGACAGGAATTCACCCCTCCACTTT. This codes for CATSRNLDRNSPLHF.

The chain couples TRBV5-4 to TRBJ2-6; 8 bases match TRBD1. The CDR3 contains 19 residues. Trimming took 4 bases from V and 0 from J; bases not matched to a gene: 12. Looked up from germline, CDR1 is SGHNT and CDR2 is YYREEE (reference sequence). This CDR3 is CASSRMGDRMSSGANVLTF. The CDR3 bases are TGTGCCAGCAGCCGGATGGGGGACAGGATGAGCTCTGGGGCCAACGTCCTGACTTTC.

In DNA form, the CDR3 reads TGTGCCAGCAGTTTATCGTCCGCTAGACAAGAGACCCAGTACTTC. This codes for CASSLSSARQETQYF. This chain connects TRBV27 to TRBJ2-5; D unresolved. In germline, CDR1 is MNHEY, CDR2 SMNVEV (reference sequence). The CDR3 runs 15 residues. The V gene lost 0 bases and the J gene lost 2 bases, with 10 bases spanning the gap.

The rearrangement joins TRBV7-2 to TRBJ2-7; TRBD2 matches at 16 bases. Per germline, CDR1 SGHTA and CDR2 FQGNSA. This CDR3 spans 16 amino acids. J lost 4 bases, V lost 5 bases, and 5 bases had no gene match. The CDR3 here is CASSPGTSGGVYEQYF. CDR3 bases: TGTGCCAGCAGCCCCGGGACTAGCGGGGGGGTATACGAGCAGTACTTC.

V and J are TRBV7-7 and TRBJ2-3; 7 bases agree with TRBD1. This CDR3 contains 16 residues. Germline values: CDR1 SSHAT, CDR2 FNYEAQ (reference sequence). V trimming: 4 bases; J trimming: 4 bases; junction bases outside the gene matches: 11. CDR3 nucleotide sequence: TGTGCCAGCAGCTCGGGACAGAAAAAGTGGGCAGATACGCAGTATTTT. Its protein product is CASSSGQKKWADTQYF.

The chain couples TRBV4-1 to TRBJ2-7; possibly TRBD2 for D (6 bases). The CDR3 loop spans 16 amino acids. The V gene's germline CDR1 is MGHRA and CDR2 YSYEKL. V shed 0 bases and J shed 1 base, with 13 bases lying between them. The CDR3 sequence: CASSQERAGPSYEQYF. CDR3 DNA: TGCGCCAGCAGCCAAGAAAGGGCGGGACCTTCCTACGAGCAGTACTTC.

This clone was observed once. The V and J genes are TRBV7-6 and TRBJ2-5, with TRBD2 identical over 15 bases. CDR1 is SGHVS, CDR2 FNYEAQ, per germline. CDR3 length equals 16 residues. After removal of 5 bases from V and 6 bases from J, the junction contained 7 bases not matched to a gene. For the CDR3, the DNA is TGTGCCAGCAGCCCAACGGGACTAGCGGGGGGAAAGACCCAGTACTTC. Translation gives CASSPTGLAGGKTQYF. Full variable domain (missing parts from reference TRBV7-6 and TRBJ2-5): GAGVSQSPRYKVTKRGQDVALRCDPISGHVSLYWYRQALGQGPEFLTYFNYEAQQDKSGLPNDRFSAERPEGSISTLTIQRTEQRDSAMYRCASSPTGLAGGKTQYFGPGTRLLVL.

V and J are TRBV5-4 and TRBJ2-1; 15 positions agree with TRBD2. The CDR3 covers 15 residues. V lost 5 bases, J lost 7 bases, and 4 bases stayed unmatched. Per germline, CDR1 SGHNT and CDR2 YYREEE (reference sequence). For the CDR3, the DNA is TGTGCCAGCAGTTCCGGGACTAGCGGGAGGAATGAGCAGTTCTTC. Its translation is CASSSGTSGRNEQFF.

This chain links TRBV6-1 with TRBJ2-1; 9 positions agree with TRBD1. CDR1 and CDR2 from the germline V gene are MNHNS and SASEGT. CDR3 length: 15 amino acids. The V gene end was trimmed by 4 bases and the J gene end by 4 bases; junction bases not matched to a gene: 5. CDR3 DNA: TGTGCCAGCAGTGGTAGGGACAGGGTATACAATGAGCAGTTCTTC. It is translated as CASSGRDRVYNEQFF.

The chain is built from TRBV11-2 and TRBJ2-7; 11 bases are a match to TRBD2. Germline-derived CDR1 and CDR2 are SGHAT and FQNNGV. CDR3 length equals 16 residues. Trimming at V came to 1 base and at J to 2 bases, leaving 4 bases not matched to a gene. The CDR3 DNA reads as TGTGCCAGCAGCTTAGCTGGGACTAGCGGTACCTACGAGCAGTACTTC. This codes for CASSLAGTSGTYEQYF.

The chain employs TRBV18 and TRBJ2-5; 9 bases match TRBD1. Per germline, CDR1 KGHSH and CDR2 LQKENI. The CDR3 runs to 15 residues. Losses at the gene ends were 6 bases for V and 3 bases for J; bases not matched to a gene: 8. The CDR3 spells CASSYTGGREETQYF. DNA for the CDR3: TGTGCCAGCTCTTATACAGGGGGCAGGGAAGAGACCCAGTACTTC. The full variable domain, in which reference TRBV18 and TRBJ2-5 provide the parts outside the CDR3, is NAGVMQNPRHLVRRRGQEARLRCSPMKGHSHVYWYRQLPEEGLKFMVYLQKENIIDESGMPKERFSAEFPKEGPSILRIQQVVRGDSAAYFCASSYTGGREETQYFGPGTRLLVL.

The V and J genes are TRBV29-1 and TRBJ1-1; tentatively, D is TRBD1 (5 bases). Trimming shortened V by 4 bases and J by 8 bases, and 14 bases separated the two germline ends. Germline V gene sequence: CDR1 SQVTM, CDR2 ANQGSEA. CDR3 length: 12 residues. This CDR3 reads CSVGTPHEEAFF. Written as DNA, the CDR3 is TGCAGCGTTGGGACACCACATGAAGAAGCTTTCTTT.

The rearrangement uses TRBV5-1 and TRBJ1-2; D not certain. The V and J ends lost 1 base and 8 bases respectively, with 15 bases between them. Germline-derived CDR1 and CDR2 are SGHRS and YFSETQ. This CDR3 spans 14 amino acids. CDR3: CASSLREPIYGYTF. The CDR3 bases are TGCGCCAGCAGCTTGCGGGAACCCATTTACGGCTACACCTTC.

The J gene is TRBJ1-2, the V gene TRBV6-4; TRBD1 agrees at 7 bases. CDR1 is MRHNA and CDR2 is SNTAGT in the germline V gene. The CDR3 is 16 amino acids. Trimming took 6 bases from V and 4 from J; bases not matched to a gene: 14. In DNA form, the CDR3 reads TGTGCCAGCAGCGACCGAGCACAGGGGACCGTCTATGGCTACACCTTC. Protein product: CASSDRAQGTVYGYTF.

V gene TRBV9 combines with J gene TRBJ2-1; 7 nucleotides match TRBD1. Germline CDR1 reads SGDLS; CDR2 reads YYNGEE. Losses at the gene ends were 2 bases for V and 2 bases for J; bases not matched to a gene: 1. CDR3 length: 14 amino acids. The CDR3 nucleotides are TGTGCCAGCAGCGTGACAGGGACCTACAATGAGCAGTTCTTC. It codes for CASSVTGTYNEQFF.

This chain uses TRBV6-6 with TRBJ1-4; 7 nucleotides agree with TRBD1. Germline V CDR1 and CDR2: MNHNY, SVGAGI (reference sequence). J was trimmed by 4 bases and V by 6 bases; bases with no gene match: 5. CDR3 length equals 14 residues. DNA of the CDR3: TGTGCCAGCAGCACGGGACAGAGTAATGAAAAACTGTTTTTT. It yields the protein CASSTGQSNEKLFF.

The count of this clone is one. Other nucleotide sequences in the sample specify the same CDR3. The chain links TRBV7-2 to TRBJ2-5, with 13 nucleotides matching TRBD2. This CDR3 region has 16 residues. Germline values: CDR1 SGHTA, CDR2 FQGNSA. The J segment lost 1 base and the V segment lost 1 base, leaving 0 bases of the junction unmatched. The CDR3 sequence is CASSLGLAGGQETQYF. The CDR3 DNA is TGTGCCAGCAGCTTAGGACTAGCGGGGGGCCAAGAGACCCAGTACTTC. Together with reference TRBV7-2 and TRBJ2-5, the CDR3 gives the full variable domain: GAGVSQSPSNKVTEKGKDVELRCDPISGHTALYWYRQSLGQGLEFLIYFQGNSAPDKSGLPSDRFSAERTGGSVSTLTIQRTQQEDSAVYLCASSLGLAGGQETQYFGPGTRLLVL.

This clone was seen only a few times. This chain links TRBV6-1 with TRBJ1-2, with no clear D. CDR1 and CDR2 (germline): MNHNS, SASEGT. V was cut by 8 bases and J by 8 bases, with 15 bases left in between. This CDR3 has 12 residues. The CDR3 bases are TGTGCCAGCCACGAGTACACGGGGGGCTACACCTTC. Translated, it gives CASHEYTGGYTF.

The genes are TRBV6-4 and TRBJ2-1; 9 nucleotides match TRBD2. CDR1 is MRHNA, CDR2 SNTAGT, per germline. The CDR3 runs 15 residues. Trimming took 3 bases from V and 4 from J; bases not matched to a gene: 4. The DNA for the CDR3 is TGTGCCAGCAGTGAACGGGCGGGGGGGTACAATGAGCAGTTCTTC. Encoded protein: CASSERAGGYNEQFF.

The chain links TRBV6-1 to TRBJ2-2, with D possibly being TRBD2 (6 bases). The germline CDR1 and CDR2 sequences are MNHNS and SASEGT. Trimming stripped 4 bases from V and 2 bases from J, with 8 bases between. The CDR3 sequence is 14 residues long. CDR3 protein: CASSAGTNTGELFF. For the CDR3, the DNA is TGTGCCAGCAGTGCTGGGACTAACACCGGGGAGCTGTTTTTT.

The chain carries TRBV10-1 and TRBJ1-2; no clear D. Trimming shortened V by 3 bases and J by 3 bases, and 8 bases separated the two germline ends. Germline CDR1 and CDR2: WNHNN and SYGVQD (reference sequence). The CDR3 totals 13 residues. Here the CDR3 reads CASSDEPYYGYTF. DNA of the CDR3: TGCGCCAGCAGTGATGAGCCCTACTATGGCTACACCTTC.

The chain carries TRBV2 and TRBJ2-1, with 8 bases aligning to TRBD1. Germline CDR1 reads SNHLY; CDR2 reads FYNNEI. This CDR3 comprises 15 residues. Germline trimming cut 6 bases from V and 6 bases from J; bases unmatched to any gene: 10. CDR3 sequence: CASSRTGQGANEQFF. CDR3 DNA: TGTGCCAGCAGCCGCACCGGTCAGGGGGCCAATGAGCAGTTCTTC.